Given below is one TCR beta chain in context. Stated time point: after dendritic cell vaccination, including at tumor progression/relapse. Patients had residual fresh-frozen tumor tissue and more than two years of survival data. Blood PBMC samples: pre-vaccination, two weeks post third vaccination, and at tumor progression. Amplification used 60 V beta primers and 13 J beta primers. Assay: immunoSEQ multiplex PCR; the TCRdb copy retains only in-frame clones and omits some. The table has about 99,000 clones, more than 70% seen once. The data were taken from a study of glioma-infiltrating T cells after dendritic cell vaccination. On the study more broadly: Dendritic cell vaccine was injected intradermally three times, biweekly.

V gave up 10 bases and J gave up 5 bases; unmatched junction bases: 10. CDR1 is ENHRY and CDR2 is SYGVKD in the germline V gene. The CDR3 consists of 13 residues. Sequencing was performed on blood, taken after dendritic cell vaccination. This sequence originates from a human donor with glioblastoma. The chain is built from TRBV10-3 and TRBJ2-5; 7 bases are shared with TRBD2. DNA of the CDR3: TGTGCCACTAGGCCCCAGGGAGGGGAGACCCAGTACTTC. It encodes CATRPQGGETQYF.